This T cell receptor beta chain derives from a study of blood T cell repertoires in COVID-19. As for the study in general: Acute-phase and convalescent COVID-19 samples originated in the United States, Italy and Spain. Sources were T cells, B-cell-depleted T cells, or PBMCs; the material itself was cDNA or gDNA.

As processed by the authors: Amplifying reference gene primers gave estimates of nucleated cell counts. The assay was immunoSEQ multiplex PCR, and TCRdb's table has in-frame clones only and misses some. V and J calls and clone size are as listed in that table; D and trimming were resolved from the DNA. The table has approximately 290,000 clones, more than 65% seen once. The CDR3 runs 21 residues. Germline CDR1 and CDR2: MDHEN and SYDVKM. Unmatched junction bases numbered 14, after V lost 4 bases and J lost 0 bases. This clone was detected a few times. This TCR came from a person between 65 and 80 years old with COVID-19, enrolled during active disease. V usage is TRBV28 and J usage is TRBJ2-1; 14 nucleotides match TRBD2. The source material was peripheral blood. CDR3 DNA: TGTGCCAGCAGTTCCGGACTAGCGGGGGGTTTTCTAAAGAGCTCCTACAATGAGCAGTTCTTC. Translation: CASSSGLAGGFLKSSYNEQFF.